Listed here are 6 T cell receptor beta chains from one sample, sequenced in a study of regulatory T cells in long-lasting Graves disease. As for time point: newly diagnosed GD, antithyroid drugs for less than 3 months. Making the TCR library involved RNA that had been extracted from PBMCs. iRepertoire HTBI primers and Arm-PCR of CDR3 regions built TCR beta libraries. TCRdb used MiXCR to reprocess the multiplex PCR reads, holding one entry per CDR3 protein. The sample holds 540,000 or so distinct CDR3 sequences, less than 15% seen once. These data also featured in a second study, about T cells in Graves' hyperthyroidism and ophthalmopathy.

Material: peripheral blood mononuclear cells (PBMCs), obtained at new diagnosis, from a patient treated with antithyroid drugs. The receptors were gathered from a man aged 25 to 45 with Graves disease.

This clonotype was recorded at least ten times. The chain joins TRBV20-1 to TRBJ2-5; 9 bases map to TRBD2. Germline CDR1 is DFQATT and CDR2 is SNEGSKA (reference sequence). The CDR3 length is 14 residues. Trimming at V came to 3 bases and at J to 5 bases, leaving 7 bases not matched to a gene. The CDR3 DNA is TGCAGTGCTAGGGCGATAGCGGGAGTCGAGACCCAGTACTTC. Translating gives CSARAIAGVETQYF.

CDR3 amino acids: CASSEGGVRGDTQYF. DNA for the CDR3: TGTGCCAGCAGTGAAGGGGGGGTAAGGGGGGATACGCAGTATTTT. The chain combines TRBV25-1 with TRBJ2-3; perhaps TRBD2 as D (7 bases). CDR1 and CDR2 from the germline V gene are MGHDK and SYGVNS. The length of the CDR3 is 15 residues. Trimming stripped 2 bases from V and 6 bases from J, with 15 bases between.

The V call is TRBV7-3, the J call TRBJ2-3, with a weak D call TRBD2 (6 bases). V was pared by 5 bases and J by 2 bases, with 20 bases between. Looked up from germline, CDR1 is SGHTA and CDR2 is FQGTGA. This CDR3 has 17 amino acids. The CDR3 sequence is CASSPQRAIKITDTQYF. The CDR3 DNA is TGTGCCAGCAGCCCCCAGCGGGCAATCAAAATCACAGATACGCAGTATTTT. Based on the CDR3 plus reference TRBV7-3 and TRBJ2-3, the full variable domain is GAGVSQTPSNKVTEKGKYVELRCDPISGHTALYWYRQSLGQGPEFLIYFQGTGAADDSGLPNDRFFAVRPEGSVSTLKIQRTERGDSAVYLCASSPQRAIKITDTQYFGPGTRLTVL.

The chain has TRBV28 and TRBJ1-2; unclear D gene. With 7 bases removed from V and 7 bases from J, the gap between germline ends came to 22 bases. The germline V gene encodes CDR1 MDHEN and CDR2 SYDVKM. The CDR3 is made up of 15 amino acids. CDR3 nucleotide sequence: TGTGCCAGCACCAAGGTTCTAGGGTCTTACTGTGGCTACACCTTC. It translates to CASTKVLGSYCGYTF.

The table lists this clonotype with many counts. This chain connects TRBV20-1 to TRBJ2-1, with D tentatively TRBD1 (6 bases). Germline V lookup: CDR1 DFQATT, CDR2 SNEGSKA (reference sequence). CDR3 size: 15 residues. Trimming took 3 bases from V and 4 from J, leaving 16 bases between them. The CDR3: CSASDQGTSYNEQFF. The CDR3 nucleotides are TGCAGTGCTAGCGACCAGGGGACATCATACAATGAGCAGTTCTTC.

This clonotype was recorded many times. V usage is TRBV5-1 and J usage is TRBJ2-5; possibly TRBD2 for D (6 bases). Germline V gene data show CDR1 as SGHRS and CDR2 as YFSETQ. Trimming removed 0 bases from V and 5 bases from J, with 17 bases in between. The CDR3 runs 16 residues. The CDR3 DNA reads as TGCGCCAGCAGCTTGGCATCTGCCGGGAGAGTGGAGACCCAGTACTTC. This translates into CASSLASAGRVETQYF.